What follows is one T cell receptor beta chain and its context. The PCR was carried out with 60 Vbeta primers and 13 Jbeta primers. Profiling relied on immunoSEQ multiplex PCR, and the TCRdb table lists in-frame clones only, not all of them. The sample holds about 150,000 clones; 85% are singletons and the top ten take 1%. The CDR3 covers 14 residues. The V end was cut by 0 bases, the J end by 6 bases, with 10 bases between. CDR1 SGHKS and CDR2 YYEKEE come from the germline V gene (reference sequence). The data are from a study of cytomegalovirus exposure and HLA in healthy donors. What was sequenced was PBMCs. J is TRBJ1-5 and V is TRBV5-5; D is uncertain. The sequence derives from a boy between 2 and 10 years old in good health and CMV-seronegative. The CDR3 nucleotides read TGTGCCAGCAGCTTGGACGCGGTAGGTCAGCCCCAGCATTTT. Translated, it gives CASSLDAVGQPQHF.